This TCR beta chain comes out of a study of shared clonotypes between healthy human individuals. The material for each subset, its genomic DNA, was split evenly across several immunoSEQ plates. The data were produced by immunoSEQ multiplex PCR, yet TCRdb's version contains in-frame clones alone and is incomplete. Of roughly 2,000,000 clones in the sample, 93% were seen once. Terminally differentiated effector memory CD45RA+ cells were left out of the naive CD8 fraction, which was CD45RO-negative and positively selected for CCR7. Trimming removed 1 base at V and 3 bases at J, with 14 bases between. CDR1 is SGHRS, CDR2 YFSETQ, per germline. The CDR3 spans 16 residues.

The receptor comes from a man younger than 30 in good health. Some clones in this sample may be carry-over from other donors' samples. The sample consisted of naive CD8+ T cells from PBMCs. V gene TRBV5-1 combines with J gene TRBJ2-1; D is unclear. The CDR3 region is CASSLFGLENYNEQFF. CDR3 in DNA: TGCGCCAGCAGCTTGTTTGGGCTAGAAAACTACAATGAGCAGTTCTTC.